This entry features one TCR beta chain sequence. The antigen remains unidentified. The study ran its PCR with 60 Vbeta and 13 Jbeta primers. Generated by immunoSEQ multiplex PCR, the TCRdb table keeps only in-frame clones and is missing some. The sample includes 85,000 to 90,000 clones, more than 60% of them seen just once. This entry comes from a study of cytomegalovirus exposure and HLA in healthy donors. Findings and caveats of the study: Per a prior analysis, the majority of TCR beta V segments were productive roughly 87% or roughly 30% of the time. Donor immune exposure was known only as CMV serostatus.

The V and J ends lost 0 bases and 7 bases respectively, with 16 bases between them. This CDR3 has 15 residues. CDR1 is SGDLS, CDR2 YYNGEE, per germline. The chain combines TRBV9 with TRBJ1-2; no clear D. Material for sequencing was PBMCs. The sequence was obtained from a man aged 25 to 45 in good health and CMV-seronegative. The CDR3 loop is CASSVDIREVAGYTF. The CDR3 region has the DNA TGTGCCAGCAGCGTAGATATCCGGGAGGTGGCTGGCTACACCTTC.